This T cell receptor (beta chain) appears in the sequencing data of a study of cytomegalovirus exposure and HLA in healthy donors. Study-level information: For the roughly 370 genotyped donors, 75% to 90% fell within the Caucasian-associated ancestry cluster. Study-wide findings and caveats: Another analysis was done later, and it associated around 15,000 TCR beta sequences with HLA alleles at 0.05 false discovery rate.

Donors had nominal health at sampling but likely had unrecorded immune exposures. PCR used 60 Vbeta primers and 13 Jbeta primers. Sequencing was performed with immunoSEQ multiplex PCR; in TCRdb, only in-frame clones are kept and a portion is missing. The data hold about 170,000 clones, with around 84% observed a single time. In the case of this clone: Its antigen is undetermined.

Trimming took off 4 bases at V and 6 bases at J, with 19 bases between the two ends. From germline, CDR1 is SGHRS and CDR2 YFSETQ. This CDR3 comprises 15 residues. The chain employs TRBV5-1 and TRBJ1-1; D remains ambiguous. Sequenced sample: PBMCs. The sequence derives from a man younger than 40 in good health and CMV-seropositive. The CDR3 loop reads CASSPYGYPEAEAFF. The CDR3, as DNA: TGCGCCAGCAGCCCCTACGGGTATCCGGAGGCTGAAGCTTTCTTT.